This T cell receptor beta chain was sequenced for a study of T cells in Graves' hyperthyroidism and ophthalmopathy. In the study overall: Before treatment of any kind, peripheral blood was taken at initial diagnosis. Points from the study as a whole: Most thyroid-expanded clonotypes above 0.001 were also found in blood. The model foresaw ophthalmopathy a median around 6 months prior to onset.

This CDR3 has 13 amino acids. V dropped 5 bases and J dropped 4; count of bases not matched to a gene: 5. The germline CDR1 and CDR2 sequences are DFQATT and SNEGSKA (reference sequence). For ophthalmopathy patients, the Clinical Activity Score was at least 3 and the NOSPECS grade at least 4; duration was under 3 months. What was amplified from RNA transcripts were TCR beta CDR3 regions. First-round RT-PCR targeting the TCR CDR3 was performed with the HTBI primer set. TCRdb re-called the multiplex PCR reads with MiXCR, one entry per CDR3 protein. The sample holds approximately 380,000 distinct CDR3 sequences, 11% to 15% seen once. This clonotype was observed at least ten times. Its antigen remains unidentified.

The clonotype originates from a man in his fifties or sixties with Graves' ophthalmopathy. The V gene is TRBV20-1, the J gene TRBJ2-5; TRBD2 agrees at 9 bases. Sequencing was carried out using blood. The CDR3 loop reads CSALREGRETQYF. CDR3 DNA sequence: TGCAGTGCTTTGCGGGAGGGTAGAGAGACCCAGTACTTC.